The TCR beta chain described here comes from a study of T cell clones after liver transplantation. The CDR3 is 15 residues long. Germline CDR1 LGHNA, CDR2 YNFKEQ. The V and J ends lost 1 base and 2 bases respectively, with 8 bases between them. Sequenced by immunoSEQ multiplex PCR; TCRdb stores in-frame clones only, minus some. This sample carries roughly 55,000 clones, around 85% of them seen once, and the ten largest clones take 7.5% to 10%. The chain employs TRBV4-2 and TRBJ2-2; no clear D. This sample comprised CD4+ T cells from blood, obtained before liver transplant. The receptor comes from a human donor who received a liver transplant. This CDR3 is CASSQVARNTGELFF. CDR3 in DNA: TGTGCCAGCAGCCAAGTGGCCAGAAACACCGGGGAGCTGTTTTTT.